The subject of this entry is one T cell receptor (beta chain). At minimum, one pre-ART and two post-ART PBMC samples were obtained from each donor. These data come from a study of long-term antiretroviral therapy in people with HIV. The V end lost 4 bases, the J end lost 3 bases, and 14 bases lay between the germline ends. This CDR3 region has 14 residues. The germline CDR1 and CDR2 sequences are SGHKS and YYEKEE (reference sequence). Version v3.0 of the immunoSEQ assay was performed at survey level. Sequencing was performed with immunoSEQ multiplex PCR; in TCRdb, only in-frame clones are kept and a portion is missing. There are over 35,000 clones in the sample; 75% to 85% occur only once, and 4.5% to 6% lies in the top ten.

The source is a man younger than 40 with HIV. This chain joins TRBV5-5 and TRBJ2-7; TRBD1 might be the D (6 bases). Specimen: unsorted PBMCs, collected 3.4 years after starting antiretroviral therapy. The CDR3 loop is CASSMDRLNYEQYF. The CDR3 DNA reads TGTGCCAGCAGCATGGACAGATTGAACTACGAGCAGTACTTC.